This T cell receptor (beta chain) was identified in a study of regulatory T cells in long-lasting Graves disease. Study overall: To qualify as persistent, Graves' disease required over 5 years of antithyroid drugs with positive TSH receptor antibodies. Overall study findings and caveats: Patients with persistent disease showed a bias toward TRBV28, TRBJ1-2 and TRBJ2-5.

With iRepertoire HTBI primers and Arm-PCR of CDR3 regions, TCR beta libraries were built. Original analysis: Identification yielded some 65 TRBV and around 15 TRBJ segments across samples. TCRdb fed the multiplex PCR reads into MiXCR, producing one record per CDR3 protein. The V and J calls and clone size are TCRdb's, not the authors'. Here the sample spans 400,000 to 500,000 distinct CDR3 sequences, roughly a fifth being singletons. CDR3 size: 13 residues. V lost 5 bases and J lost 11, with 18 bases in between. Per germline, CDR1 MNHEY and CDR2 SMNVEV (reference sequence). The time point: persistent/refractory GD, antithyroid drugs over 5 years with positive TRAb. RNA from PBMCs was the source of the TCR library. An endocrinology department located in Xi'an, China, was where the patients came from. This clonotype was counted at least ten times. Antigen specificity is unknown.

This receptor was taken from a female donor with Graves disease. V is TRBV27 and J is TRBJ1-1; a weak D match, TRBD1 (5 bases). The starting material was peripheral blood mononuclear cells (PBMCs), obtained when the disease was refractory, from a patient treated with antithyroid drugs. The CDR3 DNA sequence: TGTGCCAGCAGTCCCTCGGGGACCTGGGGGGCTTTCTTT. Translation: CASSPSGTWGAFF.